This passage covers 13 T cell receptor beta chains from one sample sequenced in a study of blood T cell repertoires in COVID-19. Libraries were prepared by immunoSEQ multiplex PCR; TCRdb keeps only in-frame clonotypes and omits some of them. The sample lists approximately 230,000 clones, approximately 84% seen once, with 15% in the top ten. Sequenced material: PBMCs or T cells enriched from blood (not recorded which). These TCRs come from a middle-aged man who had recovered from COVID-19.

This clone was seen once. The CDR3 region has the DNA TGTGCCAGCAGCGTAGATTTTGGCAGGGGGTACGAGCAGTACTTC. Amino acids: CASSVDFGRGYEQYF. The V gene is TRBV9, the J gene TRBJ2-7, with 7 bases lining up with TRBD1. The junction had 7 bases not matched to a gene; V was cut back by 0 bases and J by 4 bases. CDR3 length equals 15 residues. CDR1 and CDR2 from the germline V gene are SGDLS and YYNGEE.

The V gene is TRBV30, the J gene TRBJ1-1; 8 nucleotides agree with TRBD1. The CDR3 is made up of 13 amino acids. J lost 5 bases, V lost 7 bases, and 9 bases had no gene match. Germline assignment: CDR1 GTSNPN and CDR2 SVGIG (reference sequence). The CDR3: CAYRGGRGTEAFF. The DNA for the CDR3 is TGTGCCTACAGGGGGGGGCGTGGGACTGAAGCTTTCTTT.

The chain recombines TRBV5-1 with TRBJ1-2; possible D gene TRBD1, 6 bases. The CDR3 has 16 amino acids. Trimming shortened V by 4 bases and J by 8 bases, and 24 bases separated the two germline ends. CDR1 and CDR2 (germline): SGHRS, YFSETQ. CDR3 sequence (DNA): TGCGCCAGCAGCCTCGGGTCGGGACAAATAAGTGGGGGCTACACCTTC. Its protein is CASSLGSGQISGGYTF.

This chain joins TRBV18 and TRBJ2-5, with 7 bases identical to TRBD1. Germline values: CDR1 KGHSH, CDR2 LQKENI. The CDR3 runs 15 residues. V was clipped by 5 bases and J by 2 bases; unmatched bases: 8. CDR3 in amino acids: CASSKGAVVQETQYF. The CDR3 DNA sequence: TGTGCCAGCTCAAAGGGGGCGGTGGTACAAGAGACCCAGTACTTC.

The rearrangement uses TRBV7-3 and TRBJ2-1, with 13 positions matching TRBD2. The length of the CDR3 is 17 residues. The V and J ends lost 3 bases and 6 bases, in that order; junction bases with no gene match: 8. CDR1 and CDR2 (germline): SGHTA, FQGTGA. The CDR3 loop is CASSFSPGTSGTNEQFF. The CDR3 nucleotides read TGTGCCAGCAGCTTCTCTCCCGGGACTAGCGGGACCAATGAGCAGTTCTTC.

The chain recombines TRBV2 with TRBJ2-7, with D possibly TRBD1 on 5 matching bases. The germline V and J ends were trimmed by 5 bases and 2 bases, with 13 bases remaining between them. The CDR3 sequence is 14 residues long. Per the germline V gene, CDR1 is SNHLY and CDR2 is FYNNEI. CDR3 nucleotide sequence: TGTGCCAGCAGTCTCCAGGGCCAGACCTACGAGCAGTACTTC. Translation gives CASSLQGQTYEQYF. Supplemented by reference TRBV2 and TRBJ2-7, the full variable domain reads EPEVTQTPSHQVTQMGQEVILRCVPISNHLYFYWYRQILGQKVEFLVSFYNNEISEKSEIFDDQFSVERPDGSNFTLKIRSTKLEDSAMYFCASSLQGQTYEQYFGPGTRLTVT.

The rearrangement joins TRBV28 to TRBJ1-2, with D perhaps TRBD1 (5 bases). The CDR3 contains 16 residues. The V gene's germline CDR1 is MDHEN and CDR2 SYDVKM. Trimming left V 7 bases short and J 3 bases short, with 21 bases between. The CDR3 region is CASKWGSQASDYGYTF. The CDR3 coding sequence is TGTGCCAGCAAGTGGGGCAGTCAAGCCTCCGACTATGGCTACACCTTC.

The chain is built from TRBV18 and TRBJ1-5, with TRBD1 matching over 8 bases. The germline V gene encodes CDR1 KGHSH and CDR2 LQKENI. The CDR3 totals 16 residues. V gave up 2 bases and J gave up 0 bases; unmatched junction bases: 3. DNA of the CDR3: TGTGCCAGCTCACCAGGGACAGGAGTTAGCAATCAGCCCCAGCATTTT. The encoded protein is CASSPGTGVSNQPQHF.

The chain carries TRBV7-2 and TRBJ1-4, with 8 bases matching TRBD1. Trimming removed 5 bases from V and 5 bases from J; junction bases left unmatched: 7. The CDR3 covers 15 residues. CDR1 SGHTA and CDR2 FQGNSA come from the germline V gene. The DNA for the CDR3 is TGTGCCAGCAGCGCGGCAGGGGGCGGAAATGAAAAACTGTTTTTT. Protein: CASSAAGGGNEKLFF.

The rearrangement links TRBV2 to TRBJ2-1, with D unresolved. V was pared by 4 bases and J by 0 bases, with 10 bases between. The CDR3 consists of 15 residues. CDR1 and CDR2 from the germline V gene are SNHLY and FYNNEI. This chain's CDR3 is CASSGVRSSYNEQFF. The CDR3 nucleotides read TGTGCCAGCAGTGGTGTCCGGAGCTCCTACAATGAGCAGTTCTTC.

V gene TRBV3-1 (or the pseudogene TRBV3-2) combines with J gene TRBJ2-7, with TRBD1 identical over 8 bases. The CDR3 sequence is 16 residues long. The V gene end was trimmed by 2 bases and the J gene end by 3 bases; junction bases not matched to a gene: 9. Germline assignment: CDR1 LGHDT and CDR2 YNNKEL (reference sequence). The CDR3 protein is CASSQLAGGGYYEQYF. CDR3 in DNA: TGTGCCAGCAGCCAACTAGCAGGGGGCGGCTACTACGAGCAGTACTTC.

The chain has TRBV30 and TRBJ2-5, with D maybe TRBD1 (5 bases). Germline V gene lookup returns CDR1 GTSNPN and CDR2 SVGIG (reference sequence). The CDR3 runs to 14 residues. Trimming left V 7 bases short and J 2 bases short, with 17 bases between. CDR3 protein: CAFQPRQIQETQYF. Written as DNA, the CDR3 is TGTGCCTTTCAACCCCGACAGATACAAGAGACCCAGTACTTC.

The chain is built from TRBV6-6 and TRBJ1-5; a possible D gene is TRBD1 (5 bases). Deletions cut 2 bases from V and 4 bases from J, with 9 bases between. Looked up from germline, CDR1 is MNHNY and CDR2 is SVGAGI (reference sequence). The CDR3 covers 14 residues. The CDR3 coding sequence is TGTGCCAGCAGTTACCGACAGACTAATCAGCCCCAGCATTTT. This codes for CASSYRQTNQPQHF.